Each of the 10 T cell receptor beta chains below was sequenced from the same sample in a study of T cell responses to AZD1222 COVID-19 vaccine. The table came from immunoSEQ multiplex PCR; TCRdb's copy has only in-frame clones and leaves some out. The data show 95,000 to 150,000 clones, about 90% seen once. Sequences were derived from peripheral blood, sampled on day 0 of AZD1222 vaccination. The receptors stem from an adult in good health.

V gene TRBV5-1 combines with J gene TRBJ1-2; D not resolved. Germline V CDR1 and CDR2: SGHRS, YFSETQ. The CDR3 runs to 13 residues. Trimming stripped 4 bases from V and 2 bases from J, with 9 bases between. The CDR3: CASSKGLNYGYTF. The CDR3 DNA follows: TGCGCCAGCAGCAAGGGCCTGAACTATGGCTACACCTTC.

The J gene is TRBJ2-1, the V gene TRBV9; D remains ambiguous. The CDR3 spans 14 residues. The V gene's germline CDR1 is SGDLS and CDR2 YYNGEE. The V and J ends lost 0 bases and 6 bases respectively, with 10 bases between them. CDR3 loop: CASSVEGRSNEQFF. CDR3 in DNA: TGTGCCAGCAGCGTAGAAGGAAGATCCAATGAGCAGTTCTTC.

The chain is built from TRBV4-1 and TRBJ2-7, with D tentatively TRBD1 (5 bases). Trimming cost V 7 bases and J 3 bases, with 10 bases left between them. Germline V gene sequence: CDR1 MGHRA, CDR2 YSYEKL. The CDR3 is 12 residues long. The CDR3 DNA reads TGCGCCAGCATCGACAGAAACTACGAGCAGTACTTC. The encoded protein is CASIDRNYEQYF.

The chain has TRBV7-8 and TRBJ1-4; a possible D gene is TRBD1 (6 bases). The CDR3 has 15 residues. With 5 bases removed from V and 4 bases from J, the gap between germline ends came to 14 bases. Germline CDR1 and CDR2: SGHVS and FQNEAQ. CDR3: CASSDRQAYNEKLFF. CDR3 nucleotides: TGTGCCAGCAGCGATCGACAGGCCTATAATGAAAAACTGTTTTTT.

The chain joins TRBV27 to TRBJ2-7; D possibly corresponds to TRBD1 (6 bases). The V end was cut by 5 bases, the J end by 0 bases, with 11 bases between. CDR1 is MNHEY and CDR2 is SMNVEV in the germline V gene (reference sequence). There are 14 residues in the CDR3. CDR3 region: CASSEQGPSYEQYF. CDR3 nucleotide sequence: TGTGCCAGCAGTGAACAGGGACCCTCCTACGAGCAGTACTTC.

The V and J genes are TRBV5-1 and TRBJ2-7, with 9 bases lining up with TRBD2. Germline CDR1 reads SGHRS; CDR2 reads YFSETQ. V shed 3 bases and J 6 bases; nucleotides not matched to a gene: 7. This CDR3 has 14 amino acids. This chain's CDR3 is CASSSLAGPGEQYF. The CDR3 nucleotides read TGCGCCAGCAGCTCCCTAGCGGGACCGGGCGAGCAGTACTTC. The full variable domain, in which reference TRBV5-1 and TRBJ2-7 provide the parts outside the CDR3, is KAGVTQTPRYLIKTRGQQVTLSCSPISGHRSVSWYQQTPGQGLQFLFEYFSETQRNKGNFPGRFSGRQFSNSRSEMNVSTLELGDSALYLCASSSLAGPGEQYFGPGTRLTVT.

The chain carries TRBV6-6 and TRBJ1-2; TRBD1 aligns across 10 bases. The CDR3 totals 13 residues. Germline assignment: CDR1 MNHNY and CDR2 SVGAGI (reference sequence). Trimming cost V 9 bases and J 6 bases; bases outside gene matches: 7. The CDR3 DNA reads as TGTGCCAGTGGGGGACAGGGGCAGAATGGCTACACCTTC. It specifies CASGGQGQNGYTF.

The chain's CDR3 is CASSYLGQGPFYAFF. CDR3 DNA sequence: TGTGCCAGCAGTTACTTGGGACAGGGGCCCTTTTATGCTTTCTTT. V gene TRBV27 combines with J gene TRBJ1-1; the match to TRBD1 covers 10 bases. Germline V gene sequence: CDR1 MNHEY, CDR2 SMNVEV (reference sequence). The CDR3 extends over 15 amino acids. The junction had 13 bases not matched to a gene; V was cut back by 4 bases and J by 11 bases.

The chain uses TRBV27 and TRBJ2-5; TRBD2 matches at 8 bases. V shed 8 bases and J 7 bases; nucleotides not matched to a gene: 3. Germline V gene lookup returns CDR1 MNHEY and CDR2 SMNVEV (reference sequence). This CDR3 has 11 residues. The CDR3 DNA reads TGTGCCAGCCGGGGGGGTGGGACCCAGTACTTC. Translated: CASRGGGTQYF.

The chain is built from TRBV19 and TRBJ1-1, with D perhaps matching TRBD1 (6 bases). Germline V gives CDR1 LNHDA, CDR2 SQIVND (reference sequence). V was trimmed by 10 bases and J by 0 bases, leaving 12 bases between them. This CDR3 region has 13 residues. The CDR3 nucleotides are TGTGCCACCAGGGGATCTTTGAACACTGAAGCTTTCTTT. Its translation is CATRGSLNTEAFF. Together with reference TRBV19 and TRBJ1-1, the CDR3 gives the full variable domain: DGGITQSPKYLFRKEGQNVTLSCEQNLNHDAMYWYRQDPGQGLRLIYYSQIVNDFQKGDIAEGYSVSREKKESFPLTVTSAQKNPTAFYLCATRGSLNTEAFFGQGTRLTVV.